The T cell receptor (beta chain) under discussion was sequenced for a study of CDR3 diversity in severe acne (dated by TCRdb to the late 2010s). Library preparation employed PCR. Reads for this sample came from an Illumina HiSeq 2000. TCRdb reprocessed the public reads (quality trimming at Q25 with fastp, clone calling with MiXCR) and kept in-frame beta chains. All rows with the same CDR3 protein become a single entry with the most common DNA and genes. This sample holds 84,000 or so distinct CDR3 sequences; roughly 52% were observed only once. The ten largest clones capture 10% of the sample. Comments on this clonotype: Its binding antigen is unknown. No base quality information exists; no much larger clone differs at one position.

This receptor was obtained from a male donor in good health, serving as a control. The sample comprised blood.

The DNA reads TGTGCCAGTAGCCTCAGGGGGTTCGCCGATTCACCCCTCCACTTT. Translated, it reads CASSLRGFADSPLHF. Rearrangement joined TRBV19 to TRBJ1-6, with TRBD1 identical over 7 junction bases. Its CDR3 holds 15 amino acids, cysteine through phenylalanine. Just CDR3 DNA is preserved here, 45 bases in frame from base 1. CDR1 and CDR2 are drawn from the germline V gene (reference sequence): LNHDA, SQIVND. Ends trimmed: V by 6 bases, J by 8 bases; bases unmatched to a gene: 10.